This entry describes one T cell receptor beta chain. The limits of the CDR3 on the DNA are not certain, so only TCRdb's listed CDR3 is given. This specimen belongs to a study of T cells in Graves' hyperthyroidism and ophthalmopathy. Termini included, the CDR3 measures 19 amino acids. The germline V gene has CDR1 SNHLY and CDR2 FYNNEI. RNA transcripts provided the source from which TCR beta CDR3 regions were amplified. The HTBI primer set drove a first-round RT-PCR of the TCR CDR3. Each CDR3 protein gets one entry after TCRdb re-called the multiplex PCR reads with MiXCR. Of 490,000 or so distinct CDR3 sequences listed, 40% to 50% are singletons.

This receptor was taken from an adult woman with Graves' disease, either hyperthyroidism or ophthalmopathy (not recorded which). The rearrangement uses TRBV2 and TRBJ1-2; the D segment call TRBD1 is taken from the table without a DNA check. The sequencing input was peripheral blood or thyroid tissue (not recorded which). The CDR3 spells CASIYICSGADRAAYGYTF.